Sequencing of this TCR beta chain was carried out in a study of T cells in Graves' hyperthyroidism and ophthalmopathy (dated by TCRdb to between 2018 and 2021). Regarding the research as a whole: Peripheral blood samples were taken at the time of initial diagnosis, prior to any treatment. TCR V-J signatures able to tell the groups apart were searched for in a discovery cohort of 90 to 100 patients, of whom 40 to 45 had Graves' ophthalmopathy and some 60 had stable Graves' hyperthyroidism. An independent validation cohort of fewer than 20 hyperthyroidism patients and 15 or so patients who later progressed to ophthalmopathy tested prospective prediction of ophthalmopathy. The 90 to 100 discovery patients were randomly divided into training and test sets at a 7:3 ratio. The study also compared thyroid tissue and blood T-cell repertoires from roughly six Graves' hyperthyroidism patients. Once sampling was done, hyperthyroidism patients were given methimazole at a starting dose of 30 mg daily, whereas ophthalmopathy patients were given high-dose intravenous methylprednisolone. According to the paper, TCR Vbeta CDR3 sequencing was carried out on 135 peripheral blood samples, which came from around 43 ophthalmopathy, 80 or so hyperthyroidism and some 17 progressor patients. The paper as a whole reports these results and caveats: Ophthalmopathy was separated from stable hyperthyroidism by a 13 V-J signature model, with 85% to 90% sensitivity and 81% to 82% specificity obtained in cross-validation and 80%/75% obtained in testing. Sample size was not statistically predetermined, and blinding of investigators to group allocation was not performed. In validation, the model predicted progression to ophthalmopathy a median of around 6.5 months before onset, with over 60% sensitivity and roughly 73% specificity. Most expanded thyroid clonotypes (frequency above 0.001) were also detected in blood, suggesting blood repertoires may reflect thyroid immune responses.

Amplification of TCR beta CDR3 regions was carried out from RNA transcripts. For the first round of RT-PCR on the TCR CDR3, the HTBI primer set was used together with the Qiagen OneStep RT-PCR kit. A second multiplex PCR round built the libraries, followed by size selection and purification. Sequencing of the libraries was done on an Illumina HiSeq2000 using paired-end 100 bp reads. In the original analysis: SOAPnuke was used to process the raw data, removing reads that contained adapters or uncalled bases, had a mean Phred below 15, or lacked an exact match to the constant primer or identifier. COPE v1.2.5 was used to merge the high-quality paired reads, and each unique nucleotide sequence was defined as a clonotype. MiTCR v1.1 was used to align clonotypes to the IMGT TRBV, TRBD and TRBJ reference segments. Only V-J combinations with frequency above 0.0001, covering about 99% of repertoires, were analysed. A TCS score was defined as the ratio of F50 (clonal expansion) to E x V (chaos), with BLOSUM62-based TCRdist applied between CDR3 peptides within each V-J. Welch's t-statistics and random forest reduced 514 V-J features to about 13, which were used in a naive Bayes classifier (R e1071). TCRdb reprocessed the public reads (quality trimming at Q25 with fastp, clone calling with MiXCR) and kept in-frame beta chains. CDR3 protein duplicates are merged, each entry listing the most common genes and DNA. V and J calls and clone size were set by TCRdb, not the authors. Across this sample there are around 350,000 distinct CDR3 sequences, with around 14% seen only once. The ten largest clones add up to around 9.2% of the sample.

Graves' hyperthyroidism was defined as stable when no progression to ophthalmopathy occurred over 18 months of follow-up. Hyperthyroidism patients were newly diagnosed, had a disease duration of under 2 months, and were aged 18 to 65 years. Any patient with an uncontrolled infection, another autoimmune disease, pregnancy or lactation was excluded. Clinical symptoms, serum thyroxine and TRAb, thyroid ultrasound, and orbital computed tomography formed the basis for the diagnoses. PBMCs were isolated from more than 8 ml of fresh peripheral blood by Ficoll-Paque density gradient centrifugation. Total RNA was extracted with Trizol reagent, and quality was checked on an Agilent 2100 Bioanalyzer. In this sample, this clonotype turned up many times. Its recognized antigen is unknown. No quality values exist for individual bases; no much larger clone is one base distant. Clipping removes 4 bases from V and 1 base from J, with 12 as the unmatched junction base count. Spanning cysteine to phenylalanine, the CDR3 consists of 18 amino acids. The kept DNA is CDR3 alone, 54 bases in frame from the first base. From a lookup of the germline V gene, CDR1 and CDR2 are LGHNA and YNFKEQ.

The rearranged segments are TRBV4-2 and TRBJ2-3, with 9 central nucleotides matching TRBD2. The sequencing sample was made of blood. This receptor was obtained from a young woman with Graves' hyperthyroidism. The DNA reads as follows: TGTGCCAGCAGCCCGCGGGGGGGTCCCCTAAGGGGCACAGATACGCAGTATTTT. Its protein product is CASSPRGGPLRGTDTQYF.